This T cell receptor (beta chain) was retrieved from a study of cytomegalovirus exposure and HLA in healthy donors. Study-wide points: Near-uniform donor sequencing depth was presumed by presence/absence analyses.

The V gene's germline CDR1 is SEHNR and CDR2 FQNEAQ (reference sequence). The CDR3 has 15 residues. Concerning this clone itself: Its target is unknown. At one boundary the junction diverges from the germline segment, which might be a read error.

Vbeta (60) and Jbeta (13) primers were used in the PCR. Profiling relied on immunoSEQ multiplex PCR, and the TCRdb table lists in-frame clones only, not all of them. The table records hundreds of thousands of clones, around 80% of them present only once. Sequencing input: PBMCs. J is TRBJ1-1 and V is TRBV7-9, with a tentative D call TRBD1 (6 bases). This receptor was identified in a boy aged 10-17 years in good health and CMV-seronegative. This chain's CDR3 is CSSSPVQGLDTEAFF. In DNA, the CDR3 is TGTTCCAGCAGCCCCGTACAGGGATTGGACACTGAAGCTTTCTTT.